Sequencing of this TCR beta chain was carried out in a study of regulatory T cells in long-lasting Graves disease. Regarding the study as a whole: Those with persistent Graves' had less TCR diversity than newly diagnosed patients. Those with persistent disease had in common more public clonotypes (roughly 3,000) than new patients (approximately 890).

The table lists this clonotype with a count of one. Antigen: not known. Germline V CDR1 and CDR2: DFQATT, SNEGSKA (reference sequence). V shed 6 bases, J shed 2 bases, and the junction held 11 bases outside the gene matches. This CDR3 is 17 amino acids long. The time point was: newly diagnosed GD, antithyroid drugs for less than 3 months. PBMC RNA was the source of the TCR library. Construction of the TCR beta libraries employed iRepertoire HTBI primers in conjunction with Arm-PCR of CDR3 regions. One entry per CDR3 protein results from TCRdb running MiXCR on the multiplex PCR reads. The sample lists about 200,000 distinct CDR3 sequences, roughly 19% occurring once. These sequences were also reported in another study, on T cells in Graves' hyperthyroidism and ophthalmopathy. This second report adds: Disease duration under 2 months; hyperthyroidism patients were aged 18 to 65. Among clonotypes expanded in thyroid above 0.001, most were also found in blood.

Sequencing used peripheral blood mononuclear cells (PBMCs), obtained at new diagnosis, from a patient treated with antithyroid drugs. The receptor comes from a woman aged 25 to 39 with Graves disease. The rearrangement uses TRBV20-1 and TRBJ2-7; TRBD2 matches at 15 bases. CDR3 in DNA: TGCAGTGCCCTCTCGGGACTAGCGGGAGGTCTTACCTACGAGCAGTACTTC. Its translation is CSALSGLAGGLTYEQYF.